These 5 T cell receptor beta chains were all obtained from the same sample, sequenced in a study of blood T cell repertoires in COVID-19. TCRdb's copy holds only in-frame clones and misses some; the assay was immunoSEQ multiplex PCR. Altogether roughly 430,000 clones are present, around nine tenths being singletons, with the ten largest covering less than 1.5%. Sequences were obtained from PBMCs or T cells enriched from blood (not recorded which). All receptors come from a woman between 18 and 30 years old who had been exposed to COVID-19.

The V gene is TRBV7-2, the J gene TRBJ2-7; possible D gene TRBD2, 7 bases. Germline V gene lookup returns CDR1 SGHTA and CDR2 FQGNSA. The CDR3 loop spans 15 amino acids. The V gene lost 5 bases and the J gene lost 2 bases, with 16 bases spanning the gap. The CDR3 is CASSRHGGPAYEQYF. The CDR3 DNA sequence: TGTGCCAGCAGCCGCCACGGGGGGCCCGCCTACGAGCAGTACTTC.

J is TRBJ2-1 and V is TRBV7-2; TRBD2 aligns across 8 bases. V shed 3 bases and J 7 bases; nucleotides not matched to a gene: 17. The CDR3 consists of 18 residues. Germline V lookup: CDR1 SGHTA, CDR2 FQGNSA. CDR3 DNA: TGTGCCAGCAGCTTCCCACCCCAAGAAGCGGGAGCCTTAAATGAGCAGTTCTTC. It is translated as CASSFPPQEAGALNEQFF. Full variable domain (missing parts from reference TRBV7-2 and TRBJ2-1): GAGVSQSPSNKVTEKGKDVELRCDPISGHTALYWYRQSLGQGLEFLIYFQGNSAPDKSGLPSDRFSAERTGGSVSTLTIQRTQQEDSAVYLCASSFPPQEAGALNEQFFGPGTRLTVL.

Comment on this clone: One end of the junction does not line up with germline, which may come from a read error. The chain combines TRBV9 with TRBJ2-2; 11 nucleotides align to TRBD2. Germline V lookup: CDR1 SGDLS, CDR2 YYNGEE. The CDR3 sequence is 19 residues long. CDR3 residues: CASSVALLTSGENNGELFF. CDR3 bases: TGTGCCAGCAGCGTAGCCCTGCTGACTAGCGGGGAAAACAACGGGGAGCTGTTTTTT.

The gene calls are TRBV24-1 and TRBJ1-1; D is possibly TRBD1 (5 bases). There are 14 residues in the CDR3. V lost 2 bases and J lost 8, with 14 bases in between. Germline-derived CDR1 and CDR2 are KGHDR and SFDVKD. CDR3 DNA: TGTGCCACCAGTGATTCCTATAGGGGTGCCGAAGCTTTCTTT. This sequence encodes CATSDSYRGAEAFF.

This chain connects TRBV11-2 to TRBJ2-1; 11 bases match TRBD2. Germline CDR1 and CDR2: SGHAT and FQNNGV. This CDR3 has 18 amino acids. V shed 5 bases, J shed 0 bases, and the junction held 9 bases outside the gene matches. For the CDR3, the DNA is TGTGCCAGCAGCGTTAGCGGGGGGGCCAACGGCTCCTACAATGAGCAGTTCTTC. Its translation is CASSVSGGANGSYNEQFF.